This T cell receptor (beta chain) was captured in a study of identical twins. This clonotype was seen a handful of times. Its specificity is unknown. Study-level points and caveats: Out-of-frame TCR alpha sharing observed in monozygotic twins exceeded model estimates.

Donors were all healthy Caucasians. V was trimmed by 3 bases and J by 8 bases, leaving 14 bases between them. This CDR3 is 13 amino acids long. Germline lookup yields CDR1 SGHRS and CDR2 YFSETQ. One entry per CDR3 protein, called by TCRdb with MiXCR from the 5' RACE reads. The sample lists roughly 720,000 distinct CDR3 sequences, approximately 18% occurring once. These data also formed part of another study, on T cells expressing NK-cell markers. From that second work: The CD3+CD56-NKG2C+ fraction was also led by these clonotypes in a handful of donors.

The chain uses TRBV5-1 and TRBJ1-2; D gene unclear. The TCR comes from a woman aged 18-35 years in good health. Material: PBMCs. The CDR3 sequence is CASSSRPGEGYTF. The CDR3 DNA is TGCGCCAGCAGCTCCAGACCCGGTGAGGGCTACACCTTC.